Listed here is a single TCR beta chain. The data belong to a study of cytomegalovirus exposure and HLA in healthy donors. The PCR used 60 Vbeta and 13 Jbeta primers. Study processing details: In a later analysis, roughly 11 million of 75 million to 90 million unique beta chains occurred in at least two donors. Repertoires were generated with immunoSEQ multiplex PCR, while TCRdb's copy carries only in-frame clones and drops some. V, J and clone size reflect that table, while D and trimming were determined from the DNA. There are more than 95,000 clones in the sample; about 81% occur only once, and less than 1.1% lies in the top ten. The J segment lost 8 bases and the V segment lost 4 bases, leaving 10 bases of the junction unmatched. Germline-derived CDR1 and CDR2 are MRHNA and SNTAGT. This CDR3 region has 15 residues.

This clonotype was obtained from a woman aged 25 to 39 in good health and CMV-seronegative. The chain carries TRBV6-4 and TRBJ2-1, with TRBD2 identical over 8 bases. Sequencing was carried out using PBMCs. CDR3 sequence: CASSAGGSGSYEQFF. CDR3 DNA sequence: TGTGCCAGCAGTGCCGGAGGAAGCGGGAGTTATGAGCAGTTCTTC.